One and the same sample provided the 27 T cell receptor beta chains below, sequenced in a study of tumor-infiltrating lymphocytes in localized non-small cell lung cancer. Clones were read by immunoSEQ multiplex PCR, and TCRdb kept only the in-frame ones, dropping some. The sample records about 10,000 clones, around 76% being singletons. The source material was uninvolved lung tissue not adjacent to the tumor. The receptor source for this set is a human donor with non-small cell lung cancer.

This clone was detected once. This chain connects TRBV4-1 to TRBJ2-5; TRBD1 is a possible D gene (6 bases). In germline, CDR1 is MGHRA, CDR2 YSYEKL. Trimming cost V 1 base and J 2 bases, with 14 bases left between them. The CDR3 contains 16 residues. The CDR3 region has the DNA TGCGCCAGCAGCCAAGTTTTGGGGGCCCCACAAGAGACCCAGTACTTC. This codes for CASSQVLGAPQETQYF.

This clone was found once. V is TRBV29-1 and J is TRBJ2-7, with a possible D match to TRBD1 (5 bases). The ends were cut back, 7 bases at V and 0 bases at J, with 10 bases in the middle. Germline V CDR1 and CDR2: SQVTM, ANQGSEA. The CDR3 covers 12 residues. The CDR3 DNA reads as TGCAGCGCCCAGGGTTCCTCCTACGAGCAGTACTTC. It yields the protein CSAQGSSYEQYF.

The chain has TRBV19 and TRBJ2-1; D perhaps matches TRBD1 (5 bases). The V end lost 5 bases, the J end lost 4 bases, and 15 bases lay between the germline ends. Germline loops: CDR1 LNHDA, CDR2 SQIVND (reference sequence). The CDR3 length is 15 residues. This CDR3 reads CASSDGEGEYNEQFF. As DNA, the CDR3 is TGTGCCAGTAGTGATGGTGAAGGGGAATACAATGAGCAGTTCTTC.

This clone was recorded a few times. CDR3 sequence (DNA): TGTGCCACCAGGTCGGGAGGGGACGCTTTTGGCTACACCTTC. Translation gives CATRSGGDAFGYTF. This sequence joins TRBV15 and TRBJ1-2; D may be TRBD1 (5 bases). Trimming removed 6 bases at V and 7 bases at J, with 18 bases between. Germline CDR1 reads LNHNV; CDR2 reads YYDKDF (reference sequence). This CDR3 spans 14 amino acids.

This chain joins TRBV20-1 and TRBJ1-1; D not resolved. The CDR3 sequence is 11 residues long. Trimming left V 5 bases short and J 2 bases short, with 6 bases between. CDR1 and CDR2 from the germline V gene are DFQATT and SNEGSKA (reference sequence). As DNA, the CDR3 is TGCAGTGCTGTCCTAAACACTGAAGCTTTCTTT. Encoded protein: CSAVLNTEAFF.

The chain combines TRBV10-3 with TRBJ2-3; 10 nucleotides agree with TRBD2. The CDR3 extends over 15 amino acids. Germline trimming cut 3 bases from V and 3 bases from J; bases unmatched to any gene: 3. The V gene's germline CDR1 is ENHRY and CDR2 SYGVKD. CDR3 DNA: TGTGCCATCAGTGAAGCGGGAGGGCGGACAGATACGCAGTATTTT. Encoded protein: CAISEAGGRTDTQYF.

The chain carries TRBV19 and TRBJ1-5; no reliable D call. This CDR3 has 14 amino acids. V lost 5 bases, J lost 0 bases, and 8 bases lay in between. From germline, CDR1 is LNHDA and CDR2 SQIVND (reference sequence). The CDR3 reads CASSFPGSNQPQHF. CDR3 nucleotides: TGTGCCAGTAGTTTCCCAGGTAGCAATCAGCCCCAGCATTTT.

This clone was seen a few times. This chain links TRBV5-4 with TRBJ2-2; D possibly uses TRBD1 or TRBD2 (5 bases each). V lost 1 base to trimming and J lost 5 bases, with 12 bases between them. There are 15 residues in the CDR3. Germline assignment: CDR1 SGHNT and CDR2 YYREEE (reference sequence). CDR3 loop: CASSLSTWGTGELFF. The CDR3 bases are TGTGCCAGCAGCTTGAGTACTTGGGGGACCGGGGAGCTGTTTTTT. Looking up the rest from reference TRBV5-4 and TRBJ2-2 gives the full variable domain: ETGVTQSPTHLIKTRGQQVTLRCSSQSGHNTVSWYQQALGQGPQFIFQYYREEENGRGNFPPRFSGLQFPNYSSELNVNALELDDSALYLCASSLSTWGTGELFFGEGSRLTVL.

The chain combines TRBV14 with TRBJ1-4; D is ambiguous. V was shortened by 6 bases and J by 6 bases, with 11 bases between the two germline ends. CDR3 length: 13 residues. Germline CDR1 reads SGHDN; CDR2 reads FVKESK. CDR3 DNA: TGTGCCAGCAGAAATTCCGGGTATGAAAAACTGTTTTTT. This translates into CASRNSGYEKLFF.

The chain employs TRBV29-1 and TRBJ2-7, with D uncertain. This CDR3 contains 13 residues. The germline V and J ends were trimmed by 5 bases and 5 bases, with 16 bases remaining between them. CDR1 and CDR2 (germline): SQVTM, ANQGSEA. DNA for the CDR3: TGCAGCGTTCGGACCGGTTTTTGGCACGAGCAGTACTTC. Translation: CSVRTGFWHEQYF.

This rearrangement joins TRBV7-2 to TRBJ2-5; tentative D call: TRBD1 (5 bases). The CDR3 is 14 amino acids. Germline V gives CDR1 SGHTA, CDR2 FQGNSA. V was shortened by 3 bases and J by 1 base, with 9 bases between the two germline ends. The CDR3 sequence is CASSFRGLQETQYF. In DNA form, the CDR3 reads TGTGCCAGCAGCTTTAGGGGCCTCCAAGAGACCCAGTACTTC.

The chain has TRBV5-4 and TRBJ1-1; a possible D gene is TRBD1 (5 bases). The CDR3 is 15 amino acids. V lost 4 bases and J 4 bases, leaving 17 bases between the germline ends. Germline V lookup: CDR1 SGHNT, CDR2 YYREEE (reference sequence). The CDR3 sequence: CASSPTRGGRTEAFF. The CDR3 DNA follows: TGTGCCAGCAGCCCGACGAGGGGAGGTCGCACTGAAGCTTTCTTT.

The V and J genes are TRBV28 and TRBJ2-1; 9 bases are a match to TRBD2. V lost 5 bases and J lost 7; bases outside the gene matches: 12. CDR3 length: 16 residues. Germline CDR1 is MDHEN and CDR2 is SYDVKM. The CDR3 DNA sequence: TGTGCCAGCAGTAATCCGACTAGCGGTATTGTTAATGAGCAGTTCTTC. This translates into CASSNPTSGIVNEQFF.

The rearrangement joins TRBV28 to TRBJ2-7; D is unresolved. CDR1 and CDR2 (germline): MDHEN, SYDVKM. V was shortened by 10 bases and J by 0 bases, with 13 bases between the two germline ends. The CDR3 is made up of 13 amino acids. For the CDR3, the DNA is TGTGCCACCCTCGTCCCAGGCTCCTACGAGCAGTACTTC. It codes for CATLVPGSYEQYF.

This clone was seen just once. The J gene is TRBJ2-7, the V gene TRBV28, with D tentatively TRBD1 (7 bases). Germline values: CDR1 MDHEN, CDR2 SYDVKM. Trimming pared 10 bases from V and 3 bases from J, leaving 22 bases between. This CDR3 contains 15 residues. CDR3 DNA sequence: TGTGCCACCCTGCCAGGGGGACTGGATGACTACGAGCAGTACTTC. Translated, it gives CATLPGGLDDYEQYF.

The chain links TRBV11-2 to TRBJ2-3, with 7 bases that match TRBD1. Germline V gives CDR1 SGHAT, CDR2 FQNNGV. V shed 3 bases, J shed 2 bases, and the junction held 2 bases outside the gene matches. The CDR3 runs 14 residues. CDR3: CASSLGQITDTQYF. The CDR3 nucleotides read TGTGCCAGCAGCTTGGGACAGATCACAGATACGCAGTATTTT.

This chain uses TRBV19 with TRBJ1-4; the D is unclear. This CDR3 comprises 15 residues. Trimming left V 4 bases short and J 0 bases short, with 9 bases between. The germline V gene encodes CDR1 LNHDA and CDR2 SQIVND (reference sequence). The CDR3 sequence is CASSTRTTTNEKLFF. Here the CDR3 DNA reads TGTGCCAGTAGTACTCGGACTACAACTAATGAAAAACTGTTTTTT.

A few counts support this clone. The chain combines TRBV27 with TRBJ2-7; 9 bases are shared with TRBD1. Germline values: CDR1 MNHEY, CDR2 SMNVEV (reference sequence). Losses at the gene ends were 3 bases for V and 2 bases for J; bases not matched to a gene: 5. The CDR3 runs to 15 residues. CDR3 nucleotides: TGTGCCAGCAGTTTTCAGGGACAGGGCCCCTACGAGCAGTACTTC. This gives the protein CASSFQGQGPYEQYF.

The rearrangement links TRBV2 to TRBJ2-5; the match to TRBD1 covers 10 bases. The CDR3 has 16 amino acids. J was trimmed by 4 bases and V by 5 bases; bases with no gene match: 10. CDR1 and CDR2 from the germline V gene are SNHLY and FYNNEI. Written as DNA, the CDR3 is TGTGCCAGCAGTCCCGGGACAGGGGTTTTAGCAGAGACCCAGTACTTC. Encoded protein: CASSPGTGVLAETQYF.

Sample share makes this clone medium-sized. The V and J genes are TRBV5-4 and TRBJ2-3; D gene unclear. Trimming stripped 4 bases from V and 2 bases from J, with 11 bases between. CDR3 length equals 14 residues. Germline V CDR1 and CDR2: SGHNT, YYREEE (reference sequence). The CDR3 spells CASSKARFTDTQYF. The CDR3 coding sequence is TGTGCCAGCAGCAAAGCGCGCTTCACAGATACGCAGTATTTT.

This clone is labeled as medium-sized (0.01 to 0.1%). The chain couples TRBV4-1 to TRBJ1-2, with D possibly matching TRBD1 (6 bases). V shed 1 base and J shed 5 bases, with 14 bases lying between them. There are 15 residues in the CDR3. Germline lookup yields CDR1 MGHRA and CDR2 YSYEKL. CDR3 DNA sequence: TGCGCCAGCAGCCAAGGAGGTGGCAGGGGATATGGCTACACCTTC. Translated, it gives CASSQGGGRGYGYTF.

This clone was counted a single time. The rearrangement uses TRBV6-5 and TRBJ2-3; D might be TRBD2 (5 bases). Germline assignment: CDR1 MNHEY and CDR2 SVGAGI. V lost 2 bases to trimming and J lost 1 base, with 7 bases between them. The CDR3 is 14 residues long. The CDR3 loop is CASSYVEGTDTQYF. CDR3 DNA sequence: TGTGCCAGCAGTTACGTGGAGGGCACAGATACGCAGTATTTT.

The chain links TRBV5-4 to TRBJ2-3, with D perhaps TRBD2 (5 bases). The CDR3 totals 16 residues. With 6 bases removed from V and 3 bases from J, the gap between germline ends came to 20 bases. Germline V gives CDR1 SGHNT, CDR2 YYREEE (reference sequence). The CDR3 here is CASTPLGESGTDTQYF. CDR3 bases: TGTGCCAGCACCCCCCTTGGGGAAAGCGGTACAGATACGCAGTATTTT.

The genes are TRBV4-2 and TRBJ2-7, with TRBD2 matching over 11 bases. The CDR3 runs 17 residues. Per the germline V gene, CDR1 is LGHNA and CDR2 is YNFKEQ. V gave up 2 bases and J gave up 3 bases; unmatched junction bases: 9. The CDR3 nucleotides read TGTGCCAGCAGCCAATTAGCACTAGCGGGAGCAGTCTACGAGCAGTACTTC. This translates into CASSQLALAGAVYEQYF.

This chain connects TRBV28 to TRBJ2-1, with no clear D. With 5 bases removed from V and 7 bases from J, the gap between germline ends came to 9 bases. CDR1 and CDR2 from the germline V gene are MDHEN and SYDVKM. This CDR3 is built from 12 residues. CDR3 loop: CASSVRPNEQFF. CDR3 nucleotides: TGTGCCAGCAGTGTTCGACCGAATGAGCAGTTCTTC.

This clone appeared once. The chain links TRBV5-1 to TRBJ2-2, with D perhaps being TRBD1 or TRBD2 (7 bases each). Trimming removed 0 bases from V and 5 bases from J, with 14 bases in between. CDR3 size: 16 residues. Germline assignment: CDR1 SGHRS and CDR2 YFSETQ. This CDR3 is CASSLVTGEGTGELFF. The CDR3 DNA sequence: TGCGCCAGCAGCTTGGTTACAGGGGAGGGGACCGGGGAGCTGTTTTTT.

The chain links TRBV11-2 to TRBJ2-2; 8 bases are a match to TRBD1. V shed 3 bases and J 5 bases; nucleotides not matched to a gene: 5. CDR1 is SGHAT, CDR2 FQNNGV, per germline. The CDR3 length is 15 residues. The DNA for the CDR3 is TGTGCCAGCAGCTTTACAGGGGGTCAAACCGGGGAGCTGTTTTTT. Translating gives CASSFTGGQTGELFF.